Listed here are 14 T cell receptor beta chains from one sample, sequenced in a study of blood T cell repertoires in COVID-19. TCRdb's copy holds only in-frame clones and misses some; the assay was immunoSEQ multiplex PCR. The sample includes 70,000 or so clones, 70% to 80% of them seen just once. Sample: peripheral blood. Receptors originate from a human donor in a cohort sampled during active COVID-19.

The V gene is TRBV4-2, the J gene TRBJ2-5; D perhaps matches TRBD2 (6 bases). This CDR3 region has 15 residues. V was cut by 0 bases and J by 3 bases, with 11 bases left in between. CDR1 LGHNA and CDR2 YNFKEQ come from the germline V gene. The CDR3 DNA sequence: TGTGCCAGCAGCCAAGACCCGCGGGAAGAAGAGACCCAGTACTTC. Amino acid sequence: CASSQDPREEETQYF.

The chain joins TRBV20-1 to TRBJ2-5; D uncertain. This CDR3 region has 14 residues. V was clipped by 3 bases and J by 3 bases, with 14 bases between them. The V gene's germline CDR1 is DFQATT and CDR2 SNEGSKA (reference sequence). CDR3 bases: TGCAGTGCTAGTCCGAACCCAAACAAAGAGACCCAGTACTTC. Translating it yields CSASPNPNKETQYF.

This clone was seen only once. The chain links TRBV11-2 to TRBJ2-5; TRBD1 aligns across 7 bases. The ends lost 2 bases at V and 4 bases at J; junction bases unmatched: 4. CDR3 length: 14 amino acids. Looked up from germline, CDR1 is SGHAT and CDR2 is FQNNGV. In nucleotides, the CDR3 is TGTGCCAGCAGCTTAAATACAGGGGTAGAGACCCAGTACTTC. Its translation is CASSLNTGVETQYF.

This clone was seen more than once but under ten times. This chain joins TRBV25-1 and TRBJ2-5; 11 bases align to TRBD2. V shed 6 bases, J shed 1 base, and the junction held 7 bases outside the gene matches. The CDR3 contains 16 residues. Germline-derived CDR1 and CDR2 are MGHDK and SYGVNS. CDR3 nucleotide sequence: TGTGCCAGCAGCTCGATTAGCGGGAGGGCCCAAGAGACCCAGTACTTC. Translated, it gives CASSSISGRAQETQYF.

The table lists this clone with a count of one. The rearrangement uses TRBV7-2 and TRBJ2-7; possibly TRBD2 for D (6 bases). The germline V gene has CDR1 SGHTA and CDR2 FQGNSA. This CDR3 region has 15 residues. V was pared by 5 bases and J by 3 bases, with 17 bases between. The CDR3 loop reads CASSQSDGTRYEQYF. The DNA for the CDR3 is TGTGCCAGCAGCCAAAGTGATGGGACTCGCTACGAGCAGTACTTC.

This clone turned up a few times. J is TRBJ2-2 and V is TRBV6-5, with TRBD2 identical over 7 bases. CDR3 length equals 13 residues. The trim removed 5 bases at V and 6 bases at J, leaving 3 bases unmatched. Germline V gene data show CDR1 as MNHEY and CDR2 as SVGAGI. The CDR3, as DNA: TGTGCCAGCAGTCGGGGGGAGGCCGGGGAGCTGTTTTTT. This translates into CASSRGEAGELFF.

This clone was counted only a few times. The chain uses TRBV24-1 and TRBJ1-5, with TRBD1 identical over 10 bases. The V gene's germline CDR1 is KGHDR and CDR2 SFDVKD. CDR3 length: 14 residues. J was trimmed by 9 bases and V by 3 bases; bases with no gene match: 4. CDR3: CATSDPGQGGPQHF. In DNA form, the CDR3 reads TGTGCCACCAGTGATCCCGGACAGGGGGGGCCCCAGCATTTT.

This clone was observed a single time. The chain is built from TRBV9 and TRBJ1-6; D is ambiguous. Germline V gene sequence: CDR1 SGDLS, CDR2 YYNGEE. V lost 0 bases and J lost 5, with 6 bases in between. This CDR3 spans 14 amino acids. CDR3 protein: CASSVGADNSPLHF. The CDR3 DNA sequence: TGTGCCAGCAGCGTAGGTGCGGATAATTCACCCCTCCACTTT.

CDR3 region: CASSLGQGTTNEKLFF. The DNA for the CDR3 is TGTGCCAGCAGCTTAGGACAGGGGACAACTAATGAAAAACTGTTTTTT. The chain is built from TRBV11-2 and TRBJ1-4; 8 nucleotides agree with TRBD1. This CDR3 has 16 residues. Germline values: CDR1 SGHAT, CDR2 FQNNGV. V trimming: 1 base; J trimming: 0 bases; junction bases outside the gene matches: 1.

The CDR3 loop is CASSLFRDRNSPLHF. The DNA for the CDR3 is TGTGCCAGTAGTCTTTTTCGGGACAGGAATTCACCCCTCCACTTT. This chain connects TRBV19 to TRBJ1-6; TRBD1 matches at 8 bases. Per germline, CDR1 LNHDA and CDR2 SQIVND (reference sequence). This CDR3 comprises 15 residues. V lost 5 bases to trimming and J lost 7 bases; unmatched junction nucleotides: 7. The full variable domain, in which reference TRBV19 and TRBJ1-6 provide the parts outside the CDR3, is DGGITQSPKYLFRKEGQNVTLSCEQNLNHDAMYWYRQDPGQGLRLIYYSQIVNDFQKGDIAEGYSVSREKKESFPLTVTSAQKNPTAFYLCASSLFRDRNSPLHFGNGTRLTVT.

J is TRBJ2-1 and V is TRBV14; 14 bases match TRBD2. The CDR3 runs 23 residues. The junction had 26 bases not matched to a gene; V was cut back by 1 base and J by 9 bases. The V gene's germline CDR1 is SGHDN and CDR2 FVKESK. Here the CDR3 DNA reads TGTGCCAGCAGCCAAGTGAGGCAGACGACTAGCGGGAGGGCTCCTGTCCGTTACGCTGAGCAGTTCTTC. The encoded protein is CASSQVRQTTSGRAPVRYAEQFF.

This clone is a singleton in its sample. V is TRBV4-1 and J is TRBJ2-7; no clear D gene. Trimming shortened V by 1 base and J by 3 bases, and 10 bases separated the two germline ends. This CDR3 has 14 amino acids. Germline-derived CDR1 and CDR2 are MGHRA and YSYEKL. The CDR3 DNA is TGCGCCAGCAGCCAAGGCGGCAGTAACTACGAGCAGTACTTC. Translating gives CASSQGGSNYEQYF.

The CDR3 reads CASSPYRGNQPQHF. The CDR3 nucleotides read TGTGCCAGCAGCCCGTACAGGGGGAATCAGCCCCAGCATTTT. V usage is TRBV7-2 and J usage is TRBJ1-5, with 8 bases matching TRBD1. Germline CDR1 is SGHTA and CDR2 is FQGNSA. CDR3 size: 14 residues. After removal of 5 bases from V and 4 bases from J, the junction contained 4 bases not matched to a gene.

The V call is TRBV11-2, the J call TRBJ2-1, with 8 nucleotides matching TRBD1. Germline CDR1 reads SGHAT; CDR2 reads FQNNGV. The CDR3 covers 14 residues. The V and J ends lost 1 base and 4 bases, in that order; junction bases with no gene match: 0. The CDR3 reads CASSLGDRYNEQFF. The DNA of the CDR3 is TGTGCCAGCAGCTTAGGGGACAGGTACAATGAGCAGTTCTTC.